The 20 T cell receptor beta chains in this list originate from one sample, sequenced in a study of cytomegalovirus exposure and HLA in healthy donors (dated by TCRdb to 2016 to 2017). The library was obtained by the immunoSEQ multiplex PCR assay. The multiplex PCR relied on a mix of 60 forward primers for TCR Vbeta segments and 13 reverse primers for TCR Jbeta segments. Imported from immuneACCESS, the table was reduced by TCRdb to in-frame sequences with V and J called. These copies leave out some clones; in studies compared against another copy, an unresolved V gene accounts for under half, and the cause of the remainder is not known. The table for this sample lists 55,000 to 65,000 clones; about 69% of them were counted only once. The ten largest clones represent about 7% of the sample. Sequenced input: PBMCs. Source of these receptors: a man younger than 45 in good health and CMV-seropositive.

This clone was counted a single time. The chain uses TRBV7-2 and TRBJ2-7, with 10 bases lining up with TRBD2. V was clipped by 10 bases and J by 3 bases; unmatched bases: 9. The V gene's germline CDR1 is SGHTA and CDR2 FQGNSA. The CDR3 runs to 14 residues. CDR3 nucleotide sequence: TGTGCCACTACTCAGACTAGCGGGCACTACGAGCAGTACTTC. Translating it yields CATTQTSGHYEQYF.

The rearrangement uses TRBV25-1 and TRBJ2-5; 11 bases line up with TRBD2. V was clipped by 6 bases and J by 4 bases; unmatched bases: 7. The CDR3 loop spans 15 amino acids. Per the germline V gene, CDR1 is MGHDK and CDR2 is SYGVNS. The CDR3 here is CASSYRTSGGETQYF. Here the CDR3 DNA reads TGTGCCAGCAGCTACAGAACTAGCGGGGGAGAGACCCAGTACTTC.

J is TRBJ1-2 and V is TRBV30; possible D gene TRBD1, 5 bases. Trimming took 3 bases from V and 8 from J, leaving 22 bases between them. CDR1 is GTSNPN, CDR2 SVGIG, per germline (reference sequence). The CDR3 runs to 15 residues. CDR3 sequence: CAWRSPTVVFFGYTF. The CDR3, as DNA: TGTGCCTGGAGGAGCCCGACAGTCGTTTTCTTCGGCTACACCTTC.

The rearrangement links TRBV6-5 to TRBJ1-2, with no clear D. The CDR3 consists of 13 residues. With 2 bases removed from V and 8 bases from J, the gap between germline ends came to 12 bases. CDR1 is MNHEY and CDR2 is SVGAGI in the germline V gene. The CDR3 is CASSYGGEGGYTF. The CDR3 region has the DNA TGTGCCAGCAGTTACGGCGGGGAAGGCGGCTACACCTTC.

This clone showed up just a few times. The rearrangement joins TRBV6-6 to TRBJ1-1, with D tentatively TRBD1 (6 bases). V lost 6 bases, J lost 7 bases, and 12 bases lay in between. Per germline, CDR1 MNHNY and CDR2 SVGAGI (reference sequence). This CDR3 contains 12 residues. The CDR3: CASSNTGSEAFF. CDR3 nucleotides: TGTGCCAGCAGCAATACAGGGAGTGAAGCTTTCTTT.

The rearrangement links TRBV28 to TRBJ1-2; D unresolved. The length of the CDR3 is 13 residues. With 4 bases removed from V and 8 bases from J, the gap between germline ends came to 14 bases. The germline CDR1 and CDR2 sequences are MDHEN and SYDVKM. CDR3 in DNA: TGTGCCAGCAGTTGGGGAGGAGTACTAGGCTACACCTTC. Amino acids: CASSWGGVLGYTF.

CDR3 nucleotides: TGTGCCAGCAGTTCTCTCAGGGGCTTTGACATCACTGAAGCTTTCTTT. As protein: CASSSLRGFDITEAFF. V is TRBV6-6 and J is TRBJ1-1; the D gene is possibly TRBD1 (6 bases). The CDR3 covers 16 residues. V gave up 4 bases and J gave up 4 bases, with 19 bases separating them. CDR1 is MNHNY and CDR2 is SVGAGI in the germline V gene (reference sequence).

This rearrangement joins TRBV7-9 to TRBJ1-6, with D perhaps TRBD1 (5 bases). This CDR3 contains 14 residues. Deletions cut 3 bases from V and 5 bases from J, with 8 bases between. Germline V gives CDR1 SEHNR, CDR2 FQNEAQ (reference sequence). CDR3 sequence: CASSFGRDNSPLHF. Here the CDR3 DNA reads TGTGCCAGCAGCTTCGGCAGGGATAATTCACCCCTCCACTTT. Looking up the rest from reference TRBV7-9 and TRBJ1-6 gives the full variable domain: DTGVSQNPRHKITKRGQNVTFRCDPISEHNRLYWYRQTLGQGPEFLTYFQNEAQLEKSRLLSDRFSAERPKGSFSTLEIQRTEQGDSAMYLCASSFGRDNSPLHFGNGTRLTVT.

V is TRBV15 and J is TRBJ1-5; no clear D. Deletions cut 1 base from V and 0 bases from J, with 4 bases between. CDR1 is LNHNV, CDR2 YYDKDF, per germline (reference sequence). The CDR3 sequence is 14 residues long. The CDR3 region is CATSRASSNQPQHF. In DNA form, the CDR3 reads TGTGCCACCAGCAGAGCCAGTAGCAATCAGCCCCAGCATTTT.

This clone was found a few times. The chain couples TRBV30 to TRBJ1-5, with 7 bases that match TRBD1. J lost 4 bases, V lost 2 bases, and 2 bases had no gene match. CDR1 is GTSNPN and CDR2 is SVGIG in the germline V gene (reference sequence). CDR3 size: 13 residues. The CDR3 region is CAWSLQGNQPQHF. The CDR3 nucleotides read TGTGCCTGGAGTTTACAGGGGAATCAGCCCCAGCATTTT.

This clone appeared a single time. The chain links TRBV30 to TRBJ1-5; D is possibly TRBD1 (6 bases). CDR3 size: 13 residues. Trimming removed 1 base from V and 7 bases from J, with 11 bases in between. The V gene's germline CDR1 is GTSNPN and CDR2 SVGIG (reference sequence). The CDR3 sequence is CAWSAGVRQPQHF. Written as DNA, the CDR3 is TGTGCCTGGAGTGCAGGGGTAAGGCAGCCCCAGCATTTT.

This clone was counted between two and nine times. The J gene is TRBJ2-7, the V gene TRBV5-4; 9 bases align to TRBD1. Trimming at V came to 3 bases and at J to 4 bases, leaving 5 bases not matched to a gene. The CDR3 has 14 residues. Germline V gene lookup returns CDR1 SGHNT and CDR2 YYREEE (reference sequence). The CDR3 sequence: CASSSDRGPYEQYF. Here the CDR3 DNA reads TGTGCCAGCAGCTCGGACAGGGGACCTTACGAGCAGTACTTC.

This clone was seen a handful of times. The chain joins TRBV6-5 to TRBJ2-3, with D possibly being TRBD2 (7 bases). V was cut by 4 bases and J by 5 bases, with 13 bases left in between. This CDR3 comprises 14 residues. CDR1 is MNHEY, CDR2 SVGAGI, per germline. The CDR3, as DNA: TGTGCCAGCAGTTTCGGGGGGCCCGAAGATACGCAGTATTTT. It translates to CASSFGGPEDTQYF.

The chain is built from TRBV4-1 and TRBJ2-5; 8 bases agree with TRBD1. V shed 3 bases, J shed 5 bases, and the junction held 5 bases outside the gene matches. CDR3 length: 14 amino acids. Looked up from germline, CDR1 is MGHRA and CDR2 is YSYEKL. The CDR3 coding sequence is TGCGCCAGCAGCCAGCAGGGGGCAGGGGAGACCCAGTACTTC. This codes for CASSQQGAGETQYF.

The chain employs TRBV19 and TRBJ2-7, with 14 bases lining up with TRBD2. The CDR3 contains 19 residues. V was pared by 6 bases and J by 6 bases, with 19 bases of the junction left unmatched. The V gene's germline CDR1 is LNHDA and CDR2 SQIVND (reference sequence). The CDR3 region is CASSPRLAGGPHGPGEQYF. CDR3 nucleotide sequence: TGTGCCAGTAGCCCTCGACTAGCGGGGGGGCCCCATGGTCCGGGCGAGCAGTACTTC.

A few counts support this clone. The J gene is TRBJ1-2, the V gene TRBV30; perhaps TRBD1 as D (6 bases). CDR1 GTSNPN and CDR2 SVGIG come from the germline V gene (reference sequence). The CDR3 totals 11 residues. Deletions cut 8 bases from V and 4 bases from J, with 11 bases between. CDR3 coding DNA: TGTGCCACCGGGGGGGCCTATGGCTACACCTTC. Protein: CATGGAYGYTF.

This clone has more than one count but fewer than ten. This sequence joins TRBV5-1 and TRBJ2-7; 8 bases align to TRBD2. CDR1 is SGHRS, CDR2 YFSETQ, per germline. V shed 4 bases and J 4 bases; nucleotides not matched to a gene: 10. The CDR3 sequence is 15 residues long. The CDR3 coding sequence is TGCGCCAGCAGCCCCCAGACTAGCGCAGGATACGAGCAGTACTTC. It codes for CASSPQTSAGYEQYF.

The chain recombines TRBV15 with TRBJ1-1; TRBD1 might be the D (5 bases). CDR1 and CDR2 (germline): LNHNV, YYDKDF (reference sequence). Trimming took 1 base from V and 4 from J, leaving 10 bases between them. The CDR3 spans 14 residues. The CDR3 loop is CATSRVGVGTEAFF. Here the CDR3 DNA reads TGTGCCACCAGCAGAGTAGGGGTGGGCACTGAAGCTTTCTTT. Full variable domain (outside the CDR3, taken from reference TRBV15 and TRBJ1-1): DAMVIQNPRYQVTQFGKPVTLSCSQTLNHNVMYWYQQKSSQAPKLLFHYYDKDFNNEADTPDNFQSRRPNTSFCFLDIRSPGLGDTAMYLCATSRVGVGTEAFFGQGTRLTVV.

The V gene is TRBV5-6, the J gene TRBJ2-5, with TRBD2 matching 16 bases. Germline CDR1 is SGHDT and CDR2 is YYEEEE. The junction had 10 bases not matched to a gene; V was cut back by 4 bases and J by 7 bases. CDR3 length: 17 residues. The CDR3 DNA follows: TGTGCCAGCAGCGCCCCCGGGACTAGCGGGGGGGCTGGGACCCAGTACTTC. Its translation is CASSAPGTSGGAGTQYF.

This clone was seen a single time. The rearrangement uses TRBV21-1 and TRBJ2-4; the table's D call, TRBD1, has no DNA check behind it. TRBV21-1 is a pseudogene. This CDR3 has 17 residues. CDR3: CASSKGRGKGAKNIQYF. CDR3 DNA: TGTGCCAGCAGCAAAGGCAGGGGAAAGGGAGCCAAAAACATTCAGTACTTC.